This TCR beta chain derives from a study of siplizumab effects on memory and regulatory T cells (dated by TCRdb to about 2019). For context, the study as a whole: The effect of the anti-CD2 antibody siplizumab on alloreactive T-cell subsets was examined in allogeneic mixed lymphocyte reactions constructed from human PBMCs.

Comment on this clone: Its cognate antigen has yet to be identified. No base-level quality is on record; no much larger clone is a single base apart.

From the germline V gene (reference sequence), CDR1 is GTSNPN and CDR2 is SVGIG. From the cysteine through the phenylalanine, the CDR3 covers 13 amino acids. Just the 39-base CDR3 DNA is kept, in frame starting at base 1. V sheds 2 bases and J sheds 2 bases, leaving 9 bases between their ends. Sorted unstimulated T cells, along with proliferating T cells recovered from mixed lymphocyte reactions, underwent TCRbeta CDR3 sequencing. Fresh whole blood from fewer than 11 HLA-typed healthy donors was used to isolate PBMCs. Unstimulated CD4+ regulatory T cells were FACS-sorted to map the origin of alloreactive clones. Library method: the immunoSEQ multiplex PCR assay. Each sample had 85,000 to 100,000 TCR templates assayed by the deep sequencing platform. Genomic DNA extracted from sorted T cells was used for TCRbeta CDR3 sequencing. The original pipeline was this. The R programming language was used for the clonal analysis of the TCRbeta CDR3 data. Comparing unstimulated samples against CFSE-low samples taken after the reaction was how alloreactive CD4+ and CD8+ clones were defined. Alloreactive CD4+ clones were assigned to regulatory or non-regulatory origin by matching sequences to sorted unstimulated Treg and non-Treg repertoires. The table comes from immuneACCESS by way of TCRdb, which keeps in-frame sequences with V and J called. Part of the clones is missing from these tables; in studies checked, under half for an unresolved V gene and the rest for unknown reasons. V, J and clone size are those of that table, while D and trimming were read from the DNA. For this sample the table gives approximately 100,000 clones, of which about 91% were detected only once. The ten most abundant clones make up around 0.7% of the sample.

Overall results and qualifications from the work: Siplizumab significantly reduced the cumulative frequency of alloreactive sequences traceable to unstimulated CD4+ memory T cells. Because sequences below about 10^-5 frequency were poorly captured, only a minor fraction of alloreactive clones could be mapped to unstimulated subsets. Unstimulated naive T cells appeared to be more diverse than memory T cells, and naive cells seemed to make a substantial contribution to the alloresponse. Whether proliferating Tregs from siplizumab cultures actually had suppressive function was not functionally confirmed. Of the alloreactive CD4+ clones that could be mapped, the Treg-derived share averaged about 67% with siplizumab compared with approximately 30% in control reactions. A naive or memory phenotype could not be assigned to roughly 75-97% of proliferating CD4+ or CD8+ clones.

This sequence was found in a human donor in good health. The rearranged segments are TRBV30 and TRBJ1-1; the D gene assignment is ambiguous. The sample was Tregs sorted from blood. In nucleotides, the sequence is TGTGCCTGGAGTAAGAACTTAAACACTGAAGCTTTCTTT. Translated, it gives CAWSKNLNTEAFF.